Following are 2 T cell receptor beta chains from one sample sequenced in a study of blood T cell repertoires in COVID-19. Libraries were prepared by immunoSEQ multiplex PCR; TCRdb keeps only in-frame clonotypes and omits some of them. The repertoire has 97,000 or so clones, roughly nine tenths of them found once; the top ten carry approximately 5.6%. Sequencing was carried out using peripheral blood. These receptors were collected from a woman in her fifties or sixties with COVID-19, enrolled during active disease.

The chain combines TRBV19 with TRBJ1-2; 10 nucleotides match TRBD1. Germline V lookup: CDR1 LNHDA, CDR2 SQIVND (reference sequence). V dropped 6 bases and J dropped 5; count of bases not matched to a gene: 6. This CDR3 has 14 residues. The CDR3 loop reads CASRGTGERYGYTF. Written as DNA, the CDR3 is TGTGCCAGTAGAGGGACAGGGGAACGATATGGCTACACCTTC.

This sequence joins TRBV5-1 and TRBJ1-1; a possible D gene is TRBD1 (5 bases). V lost 2 bases, J lost 3 bases, and 14 bases lay in between. The CDR3 sequence is 15 residues long. CDR1 is SGHRS, CDR2 YFSETQ, per germline. The CDR3 loop is CASSLKSPGDTEAFF. CDR3 nucleotides: TGCGCCAGCAGCTTAAAATCTCCGGGGGACACTGAAGCTTTCTTT. Full variable domain (missing parts from reference TRBV5-1 and TRBJ1-1): KAGVTQTPRYLIKTRGQQVTLSCSPISGHRSVSWYQQTPGQGLQFLFEYFSETQRNKGNFPGRFSGRQFSNSRSEMNVSTLELGDSALYLCASSLKSPGDTEAFFGQGTRLTVV.